This T cell receptor (beta chain) was identified in a study of blood T cell repertoires in COVID-19. V lost 4 bases, J lost 5 bases, and 10 bases stayed unmatched. The CDR3 is made up of 15 amino acids. The germline CDR1 and CDR2 sequences are SGDLS and YYNGEE. The protocol was immunoSEQ multiplex PCR, while the TCRdb copy is restricted to in-frame clones and leaves out a portion. The data contain about 36,000 clones, approximately 75% of them singletons. The rearrangement joins TRBV9 to TRBJ2-7, with 9 bases matching TRBD1. The sequenced material came from peripheral blood. This clonotype originated in a human donor in a cohort sampled during active or convalescent COVID-19. The donor label of this sample is uncertain. This chain's CDR3 is CASSPQGTGIDEQYF. The CDR3 nucleotides read TGTGCCAGCAGCCCCCAGGGGACAGGGATCGACGAGCAGTACTTC.